Below, 17 T cell receptor beta chains from the same sample are listed, as sequenced in a study of a mutant IDH1 vaccine in newly diagnosed glioma. Clones were read by immunoSEQ multiplex PCR, and TCRdb kept only the in-frame ones, dropping some. The repertoire holds about 39,000 clones, with 75% to 85% as singletons. The time point denotes: week 11, during vaccination. Topical imiquimod accompanied each vaccine dose, which consisted of 300 ug of mutant IDH1 20-mer peptide. These receptors' antigens are unknown. This material consisted of peripheral blood mononuclear cells (PBMCs), taken from a glioma patient whose treatment included an IDH1 peptide vaccine. The source is a woman in her 30s with glioma. Some clones in this sample may be carry-over from other donors' samples.

V is TRBV5-5 and J is TRBJ1-1; D not certain. Germline V gene lookup returns CDR1 SGHKS and CDR2 YYEKEE (reference sequence). This CDR3 comprises 13 residues. Trimming took 1 base from V and 7 from J, leaving 11 bases between them. This CDR3 is CASSLRARIEAFF. The CDR3 region has the DNA TGTGCCAGCAGCTTGCGAGCGAGAATTGAAGCTTTCTTT.

This chain uses TRBV5-6 with TRBJ1-1; D unclear. In germline, CDR1 is SGHDT, CDR2 YYEEEE. V lost 4 bases and J 5 bases, leaving 6 bases between the germline ends. The CDR3 loop spans 11 amino acids. In nucleotides, the CDR3 is TGTGCCAGCAGCGTAACTACTGAAGCTTTCTTT. This translates into CASSVTTEAFF.

As to this clone: It is unclear where the CDR3 begins or ends on the DNA, so no DNA is shown, and the CDR3 is as TCRdb lists it. This sequence joins TRBV21-1 and TRBJ1-5; TRBD1, the D gene given by the table, was not confirmed from the DNA. TRBV21-1 is a pseudogene. The CDR3 is 17 amino acids long, termini counted. The CDR3 protein is CASSKVGTGTENQPQHF.

The chain is built from TRBV6-5 and TRBJ2-7; D is perhaps TRBD1 or TRBD2 (5 bases each). Per the germline V gene, CDR1 is MNHEY and CDR2 is SVGAGI. This CDR3 region has 16 residues. V was cut by 0 bases and J by 3 bases, with 15 bases left in between. The DNA of the CDR3 is TGTGCCAGCAGTTACTCGAGGGGCCAAAAACTCTACGAGCAGTACTTC. This translates into CASSYSRGQKLYEQYF.

This clone showed up just once. V usage is TRBV5-1 and J usage is TRBJ1-4; the D gene is possibly TRBD1 (5 bases). Trimming pared 3 bases from V and 0 bases from J, leaving 15 bases between. The CDR3 has 17 amino acids. CDR1 SGHRS and CDR2 YFSETQ come from the germline V gene. The CDR3 reads CASSSGLRDTTNEKLFF. CDR3 DNA: TGCGCCAGCAGCTCGGGACTCAGGGATACAACTAATGAAAAACTGTTTTTT.

The rearrangement links TRBV14 to TRBJ1-1; 7 nucleotides line up with TRBD1. Germline V lookup: CDR1 SGHDN, CDR2 FVKESK. The CDR3 is 15 residues long. J was trimmed by 5 bases and V by 3 bases; bases with no gene match: 9. The CDR3 here is CASSQNRQGGTEAFF. In DNA form, the CDR3 reads TGTGCCAGCAGCCAGAATCGACAGGGCGGAACTGAAGCTTTCTTT.

This sequence joins TRBV5-1 and TRBJ1-4; TRBD1 aligns across 10 bases. The junction had 7 bases not matched to a gene; V was cut back by 4 bases and J by 7 bases. CDR1 is SGHRS, CDR2 YFSETQ, per germline. The CDR3 length is 15 residues. CDR3 amino acids: CASSQQTGGSEKLFF. The CDR3 DNA sequence: TGCGCCAGCAGCCAACAGACAGGGGGCTCTGAAAAACTGTTTTTT.

The V and J genes are TRBV6-4 and TRBJ2-7; D is possibly TRBD1 (5 bases). CDR1 is MRHNA and CDR2 is SNTAGT in the germline V gene. Trimming removed 7 bases from V and 2 bases from J, with 12 bases in between. The CDR3 sequence is 13 residues long. The CDR3 sequence is CASTHRIPYEQYF. Written as DNA, the CDR3 is TGTGCCAGCACCCACAGGATCCCCTACGAGCAGTACTTC.

This clone was detected only a few times. This chain links TRBV7-9 with TRBJ2-1; TRBD2 aligns across 7 bases. The junction had 8 bases not matched to a gene; V was cut back by 1 base and J by 2 bases. Germline loops: CDR1 SEHNR, CDR2 FQNEAQ (reference sequence). This CDR3 has 17 amino acids. Written as DNA, the CDR3 is TGTGCCAGCAGCTTAGAAGCGGCTAGCGGAACCTACAATGAGCAGTTCTTC. The encoded protein is CASSLEAASGTYNEQFF.

The chain is built from TRBV28 and TRBJ2-5; 12 bases align to TRBD1. Germline V lookup: CDR1 MDHEN, CDR2 SYDVKM. V was clipped by 6 bases and J by 5 bases; unmatched bases: 7. The length of the CDR3 is 15 residues. Here the CDR3 reads CASRTGTGGFETQYF. In DNA, the CDR3 is TGTGCCAGCAGAACAGGGACAGGGGGCTTCGAGACCCAGTACTTC.

V gene TRBV4-1 combines with J gene TRBJ2-2; TRBD1 matches 8 bases. CDR1 and CDR2 (germline): MGHRA, YSYEKL. Trimming cost V 1 base and J 4 bases; bases outside gene matches: 5. The CDR3 is 16 residues long. The CDR3 sequence: CASSQVQGAATGELFF. As DNA, the CDR3 is TGCGCCAGCAGCCAAGTCCAGGGGGCGGCCACCGGGGAGCTGTTTTTT.

This clone was counted between two and nine times. The rearrangement links TRBV11-2 to TRBJ1-1; 7 bases match TRBD1. The CDR3 covers 15 residues. The V and J ends lost 3 bases and 3 bases, in that order; junction bases with no gene match: 7. Germline V gene lookup returns CDR1 SGHAT and CDR2 FQNNGV. CDR3 coding DNA: TGTGCCAGCAGCTTCGCAGGGGGTAAGGACACTGAAGCTTTCTTT. This translates into CASSFAGGKDTEAFF.

CDR3 DNA sequence: TGTGCCAGTAGTATATCGGGGGTAGGCACAGATACGCAGTATTTT. Protein sequence: CASSISGVGTDTQYF. The chain uses TRBV19 and TRBJ2-3; tentatively, D is TRBD2 (6 bases). The CDR3 runs 15 residues. Per the germline V gene, CDR1 is LNHDA and CDR2 is SQIVND (reference sequence). V dropped 2 bases and J dropped 1 base, with 10 bases sitting between them.

The V call is TRBV7-9, the J call TRBJ2-4; D could derive from TRBD1 or TRBD2 (6 bases each). Trimming left V 4 bases short and J 1 base short, with 14 bases between. The CDR3 spans 16 residues. Germline CDR1 is SEHNR and CDR2 is FQNEAQ (reference sequence). CDR3 sequence: CASSSLWGAAKNIQYF. The CDR3 region has the DNA TGTGCCAGCAGCTCCCTGTGGGGGGCGGCCAAAAACATTCAGTACTTC.

The chain combines TRBV29-1 with TRBJ2-5, with 11 positions matching TRBD2. CDR1 and CDR2 from the germline V gene are SQVTM and ANQGSEA. This CDR3 contains 17 residues. Germline trimming cut 2 bases from V and 1 base from J; bases unmatched to any gene: 9. CDR3 loop: CSVETLAGATIQETQYF. The CDR3 nucleotides read TGCAGCGTTGAAACACTAGCGGGAGCAACCATCCAAGAGACCCAGTACTTC.

For the CDR3, the DNA is TGTGCCAGCAGTTATGCCGGGGGTCATTACGAGCAGTACTTC. It encodes CASSYAGGHYEQYF. V gene TRBV6-5 combines with J gene TRBJ2-7; D possibly corresponds to TRBD2 (6 bases). Between the trimmed V and J ends, which lost 3 bases and 4 bases, there was a span of 13 bases. The CDR3 has 14 amino acids. CDR1 and CDR2 from the germline V gene are MNHEY and SVGAGI.

The chain couples TRBV30 to TRBJ2-4, with 7 bases aligning to TRBD1. V lost 2 bases, J lost 0 bases, and 7 bases stayed unmatched. CDR1 GTSNPN and CDR2 SVGIG come from the germline V gene (reference sequence). This CDR3 is built from 16 residues. The CDR3 loop reads CAWSQPGQIAKNIQYF. The DNA for the CDR3 is TGTGCCTGGAGTCAGCCGGGACAGATAGCCAAAAACATTCAGTACTTC.